Only one count was recorded for the clone carrying this T cell receptor beta chain. Time point here: before trial treatment. Along with nivolumab and ipilimumab, donors received aspirin, low-dose cyclophosphamide and low-dose radiotherapy. First-strand cDNA used TRAV- and TRBV-specific primers, covering alpha and beta chains. With a V-primer adapter and a constant-region primer, TCRs were amplified for 20 PCR cycles. Via MiXCR, TCRdb re-called the reads, giving one row per CDR3 protein. The table records around 90,000 distinct CDR3 sequences, approximately 17% of them present only once. The V end lost 2 bases, the J end lost 7 bases, and 11 bases lay between the germline ends. Germline V gene lookup returns CDR1 MNHNS and CDR2 SASEGT. The CDR3 is made up of 14 amino acids. This sample was included in a study of low-dose radiotherapy and immunotherapy resistance in tumors. Across the whole study: It was 1 Gy per fraction every two weeks that Cohort 2 received, adding up to 13 Gy over 26 weeks. The study administered intravenous cyclophosphamide at 200 mg/m2 every two weeks, one day ahead of radiation and immunotherapy. Patients received 300 mg of oral aspirin each day across four cycles, commencing on cycle 1 day 1.

This TCR derives from a male donor with prostate cancer. V usage is TRBV6-1 and J usage is TRBJ1-4, with a possible D match to TRBD1 (6 bases). Specimen: PBMCs, collected before treatment. The CDR3 DNA is TGTGCCAGCAGTGAACCGGGGGCAAGTGAAAAACTGTTTTTT. Translating it yields CASSEPGASEKLFF.